A selection of T cell receptor beta chains follows, all from one sample in a study of T cell responses to AZD1222 COVID-19 vaccine. The assay was immunoSEQ multiplex PCR, and TCRdb's table has in-frame clones only and misses some. In the table there are roughly 56,000 clones, approximately 83% of which are singletons. The specimen was peripheral blood, collected on day 0 of AZD1222 vaccination. The receptor set was obtained from an adult in good health. Both conserved end residues are part of each CDR3.

TRBJ1-2	13	TRBV10-1	CATLEPSEYGYTF
TRBJ1-4	13	TRBV2	CASVRDMTEKLFF
TRBJ2-3	18	TRBV3-1/TRBV3-2	CASSTHQASGGSTDTQYF
TRBJ1-2	15	TRBV19	CASSIPAGRGYGYTF
TRBJ2-2	13	TRBV24-1	CATGPGAGGELFF
TRBJ1-1	14	TRBV6-1	CASSQTGRATEAFF
TRBJ2-1	17	TRBV19	CASSIDATGLAGNEQFF
TRBJ2-5	13	TRBV18	CASSRKNQETQYF
TRBJ1-1	13	TRBV28	CASSLVLNTEAFF
TRBJ2-3	12	TRBV5-1	CASGAGTDTQYF
TRBJ2-5	12	TRBV7-8	CASSPPSETQYF
TRBJ1-4	15	TRBV5-1	CASSLNTGDGEKLFF
TRBJ1-1	14	TRBV7-2	CASSSQGPGTEAFF
TRBJ2-5	12	TRBV5-1	CASSLPQETQYF
TRBJ2-1	13	TRBV28	CASSQLATNEQFF
TRBJ1-5	12	TRBV28	CATLRGSQPQHF
TRBJ2-7	15	TRBV5-1	CASSSSAGQGGEQYF
TRBJ1-6	14	TRBV7-2	CASSLAGLNSPLHF
TRBJ2-3	16	TRBV13	CASSPGEFFGTDTQYF
TRBJ1-2	14	TRBV7-9	CASSFHRGQSGYTF
TRBJ1-5	15	TRBV5-8	CASSETGGTDQPQHF
TRBJ1-2	16	TRBV2	CASSEGQGALSRGYTF
TRBJ2-3	16	TRBV5-1	CASSFDSRGGGNTQYF
TRBJ2-7	15	TRBV4-1	CASSPGDRGSYEQYF
TRBJ2-1	15	TRBV7-2	CASSSGTGGPNEQFF
TRBJ2-3	15	TRBV7-8	CASSSQGHSTDTQYF
TRBJ1-2	16	TRBV7-2	CASSPTPPDSNYGYTF
TRBJ1-2	14	TRBV6-5	CASRDRDTNYGYTF
TRBJ1-1	14	TRBV25-1	CASSSSGWNTEAFF
TRBJ1-3	14	TRBV29-1	CSVARSNSGNTIYF
TRBJ2-5	15	TRBV5-1	CASSLGLAAQETQYF
TRBJ2-5	11	TRBV7-9	CASSRLETQYF